The 9 T cell receptor beta chains given below trace back to one sample, sequenced in a study of blood T cell repertoires in COVID-19. TCRdb's copy holds only in-frame clones and misses some; the assay was immunoSEQ multiplex PCR. The sample holds more than 300,000 clones; roughly nine tenths are singletons and the top ten take about 1.7%. Material: peripheral blood. Receptors were obtained from a woman aged 25 to 39 with COVID-19, enrolled during active disease.

The chain is built from TRBV20-1 and TRBJ2-7; D is unresolved. Germline V lookup: CDR1 DFQATT, CDR2 SNEGSKA (reference sequence). This CDR3 region has 12 residues. V was shortened by 3 bases and J by 3 bases, with 9 bases between the two germline ends. This chain's CDR3 is CSASSADYEQYF. The DNA for the CDR3 is TGCAGTGCTAGTTCCGCGGACTACGAGCAGTACTTC.

V and J are TRBV2 and TRBJ2-5, with TRBD2 matching 14 bases. Germline-derived CDR1 and CDR2 are SNHLY and FYNNEI. V gave up 7 bases and J gave up 7 bases; unmatched junction bases: 17. The CDR3 contains 18 residues. The CDR3 protein is CASTTPGLAGATPRTQYF. DNA for the CDR3: TGTGCCAGCACTACCCCGGGACTAGCGGGGGCGACCCCTAGGACCCAGTACTTC.

The chain has TRBV19 and TRBJ2-3; 10 bases line up with TRBD2. V trimming: 5 bases; J trimming: 7 bases; junction bases outside the gene matches: 6. From germline, CDR1 is LNHDA and CDR2 SQIVND (reference sequence). The CDR3 has 14 amino acids. The DNA of the CDR3 is TGTGCCAGTAGTCAGGGACTAGCGTTATATACGCAGTATTTT. Encoded protein: CASSQGLALYTQYF.

This chain connects TRBV29-1 to TRBJ2-1, with a possible D match to TRBD2 (6 bases). The germline V and J ends were trimmed by 5 bases and 11 bases, with 16 bases remaining between them. The CDR3 spans 12 residues. Germline V CDR1 and CDR2: SQVTM, ANQGSEA. In nucleotides, the CDR3 is TGCAGCGTTAAAGGGTGGAGGGATCAGCAGTTCTTC. It codes for CSVKGWRDQQFF.

The rearrangement links TRBV6-5 to TRBJ1-2; tentative D call: TRBD1 (5 bases). Looked up from germline, CDR1 is MNHEY and CDR2 is SVGAGI. V lost 0 bases, J lost 4 bases, and 9 bases lay in between. CDR3 length: 14 residues. In DNA form, the CDR3 reads TGTGCCAGCAGTTACTCGTGGCAGGGCTATGGCTACACCTTC. It translates to CASSYSWQGYGYTF.

The CDR3 reads CASSLPLDTQYF. The CDR3, as DNA: TGTGCCAGCAGCTTACCCTTAGATACGCAGTATTTT. This chain uses TRBV7-9 with TRBJ2-3; D is unclear. Looked up from germline, CDR1 is SEHNR and CDR2 is FQNEAQ (reference sequence). The CDR3 loop spans 12 amino acids. V lost 2 bases and J lost 5, with 5 bases in between.

The chain carries TRBV7-2 and TRBJ2-2, with 7 positions matching TRBD1. The CDR3 is 14 amino acids. The trim removed 4 bases at V and 1 base at J, leaving 0 bases unmatched. Germline assignment: CDR1 SGHTA and CDR2 FQGNSA. CDR3 nucleotide sequence: TGTGCCAGCAGCTGGACAGGGAACACCGGGGAGCTGTTTTTT. This encodes CASSWTGNTGELFF.

In this sample, this clone turned up once. The V and J genes are TRBV2 and TRBJ1-6; no clear D gene. Germline V lookup: CDR1 SNHLY, CDR2 FYNNEI. This CDR3 spans 15 amino acids. The V and J ends lost 8 bases and 9 bases respectively, with 20 bases between them. CDR3 sequence reads: CASDVVAAPGSPLHF. The DNA of the CDR3 is TGTGCCAGCGACGTGGTGGCGGCCCCGGGTTCACCCCTCCACTTT. Together with reference TRBV2 and TRBJ1-6, the CDR3 gives the full variable domain: EPEVTQTPSHQVTQMGQEVILRCVPISNHLYFYWYRQILGQKVEFLVSFYNNEISEKSEIFDDQFSVERPDGSNFTLKIRSTKLEDSAMYFCASDVVAAPGSPLHFGNGTRLTVT.

This chain links TRBV5-5 with TRBJ1-2; TRBD1 is a possible D gene (5 bases). Germline V gives CDR1 SGHKS, CDR2 YYEKEE (reference sequence). This CDR3 has 14 amino acids. With 4 bases removed from V and 8 bases from J, the gap between germline ends came to 18 bases. The CDR3 loop reads CASSLARWEGGYTF. The CDR3 nucleotides read TGTGCCAGCAGCCTCGCGCGCTGGGAGGGGGGCTACACCTTC. The variable domain in full, with the rest retrieved from reference TRBV5-5 and TRBJ1-2, is DAGVTQSPTHLIKTRGQQVTLRCSPISGHKSVSWYQQVLGQGPQFIFQYYEKEERGRGNFPDRFSARQFPNYSSELNVNALLLGDSALYLCASSLARWEGGYTFGSGTRLTVV.